Listed here are 25 T cell receptor beta chains from one sample, sequenced in a study of shared clonotypes between healthy human individuals. Clones were sequenced by immunoSEQ multiplex PCR, and TCRdb holds only the in-frame ones, with some missing. Among about 800,000 clones, 95% to 97% were seen once, and the ten largest hold about 0.25%. Terminally differentiated effector memory CD45RA+ cells were excluded by CCR7 positive selection of CD45RO-negative cells. Sample: naive CD8+ T cells sorted from blood. These receptor sequences come from a man younger than 40 in good health.

This chain uses TRBV9 with TRBJ2-1; possibly TRBD1 or TRBD2 for D (5 bases each). The ends were cut back, 0 bases at V and 7 bases at J, with 17 bases in the middle. The germline V gene encodes CDR1 SGDLS and CDR2 YYNGEE. The CDR3 sequence is 16 residues long. The CDR3 region is CASSVAIRGELNEQFF. The CDR3 DNA reads TGTGCCAGCAGCGTAGCTATTAGGGGAGAACTAAATGAGCAGTTCTTC.

This chain uses TRBV4-1 with TRBJ2-7; 8 bases fit TRBD1. Trimming removed 4 bases from V and 4 bases from J; junction bases left unmatched: 9. Per germline, CDR1 MGHRA and CDR2 YSYEKL. The CDR3 is 15 amino acids. The CDR3 spells CASSPSGGAGYEQYF. For the CDR3, the DNA is TGCGCCAGCAGCCCGTCAGGGGGCGCTGGGTACGAGCAGTACTTC.

This clone was recorded only once. The CDR3 protein is CASSQDVQANEQFF. The CDR3 region has the DNA TGCGCCAGCAGCCAAGATGTACAGGCTAATGAGCAGTTCTTC. The V and J genes are TRBV4-3 and TRBJ2-1, with D possibly matching TRBD1 (5 bases). The CDR3 length is 14 residues. V gave up 0 bases and J gave up 7 bases, with 10 bases separating them. The germline V gene encodes CDR1 LGHNA and CDR2 YSLEER.

J is TRBJ2-1 and V is TRBV5-1, with D perhaps matching TRBD1 (6 bases). V lost 7 bases and J 1 base, leaving 9 bases between the germline ends. Germline V gene sequence: CDR1 SGHRS, CDR2 YFSETQ. The CDR3 has 13 residues. CDR3 loop: CASRDKSYNEQFF. The CDR3 coding sequence is TGCGCCAGCCGGGACAAGTCCTACAATGAGCAGTTCTTC.

This clone was seen a single time. The genes are TRBV6-5 and TRBJ2-5, with D tentatively TRBD1 (5 bases). V shed 4 bases and J shed 4 bases, with 10 bases lying between them. Germline CDR1 and CDR2: MNHEY and SVGAGI. The CDR3 sequence is 13 residues long. CDR3 sequence: CASSSDNGETQYF. In nucleotides, the CDR3 is TGTGCCAGCAGTTCGGACAATGGAGAGACCCAGTACTTC.

The rearrangement links TRBV29-1 to TRBJ2-7; 8 bases match TRBD2. J gave up 2 bases and V 6 bases, and 6 bases lay outside the gene matches. Germline-derived CDR1 and CDR2 are SQVTM and ANQGSEA. CDR3 length: 13 amino acids. The CDR3 sequence is CSVTTSAPYEQYF. CDR3 DNA sequence: TGCAGCGTGACGACTAGCGCACCCTACGAGCAGTACTTC.

The chain carries TRBV14 and TRBJ2-7, with 9 bases aligning to TRBD1. The CDR3 sequence is 16 residues long. V lost 0 bases, J lost 4 bases, and 7 bases stayed unmatched. Germline V gene data show CDR1 as SGHDN and CDR2 as FVKESK. CDR3 loop: CASSQDYGTGLYEQYF. In DNA, the CDR3 is TGTGCCAGCAGCCAAGATTATGGGACAGGGCTTTACGAGCAGTACTTC.

The rearrangement joins TRBV5-8 to TRBJ1-2; no firm D call. Trimming stripped 6 bases from V and 4 bases from J, with 22 bases between. Germline V gene data show CDR1 as SGHTS and CDR2 as YDEGEE. The CDR3 sequence is 16 residues long. The CDR3 sequence: CASTATRAWSIYGYTF. The CDR3 DNA is TGTGCCAGCACAGCCACGAGAGCCTGGTCTATCTATGGCTACACCTTC.

This chain uses TRBV27 with TRBJ2-7, with 7 bases matching TRBD2. The V gene's germline CDR1 is MNHEY and CDR2 SMNVEV (reference sequence). The V and J ends lost 4 bases and 2 bases, in that order; junction bases with no gene match: 8. The CDR3 sequence is 15 residues long. DNA of the CDR3: TGTGCCAGCAGTTCTCTAGCGGACACCCCCTACGAGCAGTACTTC. Its protein product is CASSSLADTPYEQYF.

The genes are TRBV27 and TRBJ2-1; a possible D gene is TRBD2 (5 bases). V shed 3 bases and J shed 9 bases, with 12 bases lying between them. CDR1 and CDR2 from the germline V gene are MNHEY and SMNVEV (reference sequence). The CDR3 consists of 13 residues. For the CDR3, the DNA is TGTGCCAGCAGTTTCCACCGGGATTTTGAGCAGTTCTTC. Amino acids: CASSFHRDFEQFF.

V gene TRBV4-3 combines with J gene TRBJ2-1; 13 bases match TRBD2. Per the germline V gene, CDR1 is LGHNA and CDR2 is YSLEER. V shed 0 bases and J 2 bases; nucleotides not matched to a gene: 1. This CDR3 has 17 amino acids. CDR3 residues: CASSQDGTSGTYNEQFF. In nucleotides, the CDR3 is TGCGCCAGCAGCCAAGATGGGACTAGCGGGACCTACAATGAGCAGTTCTTC.

This chain uses TRBV5-1 with TRBJ1-1; no clear D gene. V was cut by 0 bases and J by 5 bases, with 11 bases left in between. The CDR3 covers 14 residues. Germline V CDR1 and CDR2: SGHRS, YFSETQ. For the CDR3, the DNA is TGCGCCAGCAGCTTGGCCTTTGGGTGGACTGAAGCTTTCTTT. Translated: CASSLAFGWTEAFF.

This chain joins TRBV11-2 and TRBJ2-7, with TRBD1 as a possible D gene (6 bases). The CDR3 has 15 amino acids. Trimming shortened V by 1 base and J by 5 bases, and 15 bases separated the two germline ends. The V gene's germline CDR1 is SGHAT and CDR2 FQNNGV. The DNA of the CDR3 is TGTGCCAGCAGCTTAGTAGGGGGTGCTGTCGACGAGCAGTACTTC. This sequence encodes CASSLVGGAVDEQYF.

The chain links TRBV18 to TRBJ1-5; D is unresolved. V lost 2 bases, J lost 7 bases, and 6 bases lay in between. The CDR3 length is 12 residues. The germline CDR1 and CDR2 sequences are KGHSH and LQKENI. Here the CDR3 DNA reads TGTGCCAGCTCACCAACAGACCAGCCCCAGCATTTT. Translation: CASSPTDQPQHF.

The chain joins TRBV30 to TRBJ2-3; tentative D call: TRBD2 (6 bases). Trimming took 0 bases from V and 6 from J, leaving 16 bases between them. Looked up from germline, CDR1 is GTSNPN and CDR2 is SVGIG (reference sequence). The CDR3 loop spans 15 amino acids. The DNA of the CDR3 is TGTGCCTGGAGTGTTGGGACGGGAGCTAGCGATACGCAGTATTTT. Translating it yields CAWSVGTGASDTQYF.

The chain employs TRBV2 and TRBJ1-4; tentative D call: TRBD1 (6 bases). CDR1 is SNHLY and CDR2 is FYNNEI in the germline V gene. V lost 8 bases and J 8 bases, leaving 12 bases between the germline ends. This CDR3 spans 12 amino acids. CDR3 bases: TGTGCCAGCTACAGGGCGAAGGAAAAACTGTTTTTT. Residues: CASYRAKEKLFF.

The rearrangement joins TRBV4-3 to TRBJ2-7, with 10 bases lining up with TRBD2. This CDR3 region has 15 residues. Germline V CDR1 and CDR2: LGHNA, YSLEER. V shed 1 base, J shed 3 bases, and the junction held 3 bases outside the gene matches. This CDR3 is CASSQVAGGRYEQYF. The CDR3 DNA reads TGCGCCAGCAGCCAAGTAGCGGGAGGTCGCTACGAGCAGTACTTC.

The V gene is TRBV10-1, the J gene TRBJ2-5; D is uncertain. The CDR3 has 12 residues. CDR1 is WNHNN and CDR2 is SYGVQD in the germline V gene (reference sequence). Trimming removed 2 bases at V and 5 bases at J, with 6 bases between. CDR3 sequence reads: CASSEDAETQYF. The CDR3 DNA sequence: TGCGCCAGCAGTGAGGACGCGGAGACCCAGTACTTC.

The CDR3 region is CASSKRLTTDTQYF. CDR3 sequence (DNA): TGTGCCAGCAGCAAGAGGCTGACCACAGATACGCAGTATTTT. The J gene is TRBJ2-3, the V gene TRBV9; D is unresolved. Germline V gene sequence: CDR1 SGDLS, CDR2 YYNGEE. Trimming shortened V by 4 bases and J by 2 bases, and 11 bases separated the two germline ends. There are 14 residues in the CDR3.

V is TRBV28 and J is TRBJ1-5; perhaps TRBD1 as D (5 bases). The CDR3 sequence is 14 residues long. The germline gives CDR1 MDHEN, CDR2 SYDVKM. V gave up 3 bases and J gave up 9 bases, with 15 bases separating them. The CDR3 sequence: CASSFLQGEGPQHF. For the CDR3, the DNA is TGTGCCAGCAGTTTTCTTCAGGGAGAGGGGCCCCAGCATTTT.

The rearrangement uses TRBV27 and TRBJ2-7; TRBD1 might be the D (5 bases). Between the trimmed V and J ends, which lost 10 bases and 2 bases, there was a span of 18 bases. The CDR3 loop spans 14 amino acids. Germline lookup yields CDR1 MNHEY and CDR2 SMNVEV (reference sequence). This chain's CDR3 is CAIASPTAPYEQYF. The CDR3 DNA sequence: TGTGCCATTGCGTCCCCGACAGCACCCTACGAGCAGTACTTC.

The V gene is TRBV18, the J gene TRBJ2-1; D is ambiguous. The CDR3 is made up of 12 amino acids. The germline CDR1 and CDR2 sequences are KGHSH and LQKENI. Trimming left V 3 bases short and J 8 bases short, with 8 bases between. The CDR3 sequence is CASSPNFDEQFF. CDR3 in DNA: TGTGCCAGCTCACCGAACTTCGATGAGCAGTTCTTC.

The gene calls are TRBV7-7 and TRBJ2-1; 11 positions agree with TRBD2. The CDR3 loop spans 15 amino acids. With 5 bases clipped from V and 5 bases from J, the junction kept 5 bases outside the gene matches. Looked up from germline, CDR1 is SSHAT and CDR2 is FNYEAQ (reference sequence). CDR3 loop: CASSPRGLADNEQFF. CDR3 DNA sequence: TGTGCCAGCAGCCCGAGGGGACTAGCGGACAATGAGCAGTTCTTC. The variable domain in full, completed from reference TRBV7-7 and TRBJ2-1, reads GAGVSQSPRYKVTKRGQDVTLRCDPISSHATLYWYQQALGQGPEFLTYFNYEAQPDKSGLPSDRFSAERPEGSISTLTIQRTEQRDSAMYRCASSPRGLADNEQFFGPGTRLTVL.

This clone was detected a few times. Different DNA sequences within this sample yield the same CDR3. The gene calls are TRBV30 and TRBJ1-2, with D tentatively TRBD1 (6 bases). CDR3 length: 13 amino acids. The V gene's germline CDR1 is GTSNPN and CDR2 SVGIG (reference sequence). Trimming shortened V by 0 bases and J by 4 bases, and 9 bases separated the two germline ends. As DNA, the CDR3 is TGTGCCTGGAGTGTTGGAGGGGGCTATGGCTACACCTTC. This encodes CAWSVGGGYGYTF.

V and J are TRBV12-5 and TRBJ2-3; 8 bases map to TRBD2. Germline trimming cut 5 bases from V and 5 bases from J; bases unmatched to any gene: 3. Per the germline V gene, CDR1 is LGHNT and CDR2 is FRNRAP. The CDR3 totals 13 residues. The CDR3 here is CASGMGTRDTQYF. The CDR3 DNA sequence: TGTGCTAGTGGTATGGGGACTAGAGATACGCAGTATTTT.